This TCR beta chain was observed in a study of control samples from healthy donors and cancer patients. CDR1 is MRHNA, CDR2 SNTAGT, per germline. Trimming at V came to 2 bases and at J to 7 bases, leaving 7 bases not matched to a gene. This CDR3 is 16 amino acids long. Produced via immunoSEQ multiplex PCR; TCRdb's table is partial and in-frame only. The profile shows 70,000 to 100,000 clones, around 91% of them singletons. The rearrangement links TRBV6-4 to TRBJ2-2; TRBD1 matches at 10 bases. This TCR derives from a man aged 45 to 65 in good health. Sequencing was done on a sample of blood. The DNA for the CDR3 is TGTGCCAGCAGTGACGAAGGACAGGGGGAATACGGGGAGCTGTTTTTT. Translation: CASSDEGQGEYGELFF.